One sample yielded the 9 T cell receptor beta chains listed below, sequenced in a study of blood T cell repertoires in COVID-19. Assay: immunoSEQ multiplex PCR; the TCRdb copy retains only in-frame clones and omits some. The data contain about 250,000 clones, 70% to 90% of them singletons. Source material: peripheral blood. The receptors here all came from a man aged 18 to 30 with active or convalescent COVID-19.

The DNA for the CDR3 is TGTGCCAGCAGCTTATTTAGCGGGAGGGACTACGAGCAGTACTTC. Encoded protein: CASSLFSGRDYEQYF. The rearrangement links TRBV7-2 to TRBJ2-7; 11 nucleotides agree with TRBD2. This CDR3 contains 15 residues. Germline loops: CDR1 SGHTA, CDR2 FQGNSA. With V trimmed by 2 bases and J by 3 bases, 3 bases remained unmatched.

DNA for the CDR3: TGTGCCAGCAGCTTAGGCCACGGGGCTAATGAAAAACTGTTTTTT. Encoded protein: CASSLGHGANEKLFF. V usage is TRBV5-6 and J usage is TRBJ1-4, with D uncertain. V lost 2 bases and J lost 3, with 11 bases in between. Germline V CDR1 and CDR2: SGHDT, YYEEEE. This CDR3 spans 15 amino acids.

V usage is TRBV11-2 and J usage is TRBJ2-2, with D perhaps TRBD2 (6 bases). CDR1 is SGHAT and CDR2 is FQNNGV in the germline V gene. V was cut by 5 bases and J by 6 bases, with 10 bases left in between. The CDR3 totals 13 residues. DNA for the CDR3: TGTGCCAGCAGCCCGGGGGTGCCCGGGGAGCTGTTTTTT. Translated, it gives CASSPGVPGELFF.

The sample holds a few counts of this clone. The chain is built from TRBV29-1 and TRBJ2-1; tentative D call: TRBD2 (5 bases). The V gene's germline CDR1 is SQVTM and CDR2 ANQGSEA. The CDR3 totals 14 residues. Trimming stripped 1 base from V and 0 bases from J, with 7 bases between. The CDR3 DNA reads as TGCAGCGTTGAAGGTGGGAGCTCCTACAATGAGCAGTTCTTC. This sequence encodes CSVEGGSSYNEQFF.

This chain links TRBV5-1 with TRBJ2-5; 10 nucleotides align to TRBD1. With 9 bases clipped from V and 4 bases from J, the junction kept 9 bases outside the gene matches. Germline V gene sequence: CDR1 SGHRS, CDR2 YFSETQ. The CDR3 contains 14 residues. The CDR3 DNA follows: TGCGCCACCAACCGGGACAGGGGTTCAGAGACCCAGTACTTC. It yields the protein CATNRDRGSETQYF.

The CDR3 nucleotides read TGTGCCAGCTCACCAGGCGGACAGGCCAAACCCTCGGGGACCCAGTACTTC. Translated: CASSPGGQAKPSGTQYF. The chain carries TRBV18 and TRBJ2-5; 7 bases map to TRBD1. Germline V gene sequence: CDR1 KGHSH, CDR2 LQKENI. This CDR3 region has 17 residues. The V gene end was trimmed by 2 bases and the J gene end by 7 bases; junction bases not matched to a gene: 16.

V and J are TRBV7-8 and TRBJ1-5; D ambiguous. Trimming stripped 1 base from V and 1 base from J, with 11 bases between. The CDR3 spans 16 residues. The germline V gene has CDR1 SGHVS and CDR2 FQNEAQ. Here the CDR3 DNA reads TGTGCCAGCAGCTTAGAGGAGACGAGGAGCAATCAGCCCCAGCATTTT. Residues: CASSLEETRSNQPQHF.

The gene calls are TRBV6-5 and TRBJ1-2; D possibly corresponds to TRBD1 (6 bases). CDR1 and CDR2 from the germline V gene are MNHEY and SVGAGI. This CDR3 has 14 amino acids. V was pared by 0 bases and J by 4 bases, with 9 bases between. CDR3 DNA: TGTGCCAGCAGTTACTCCCAGGGGAGCTATGGCTACACCTTC. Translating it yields CASSYSQGSYGYTF.

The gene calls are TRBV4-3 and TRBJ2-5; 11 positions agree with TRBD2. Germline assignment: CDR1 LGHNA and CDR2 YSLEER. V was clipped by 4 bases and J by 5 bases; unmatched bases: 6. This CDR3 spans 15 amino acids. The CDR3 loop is CASSLLAGGLETQYF. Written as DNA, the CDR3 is TGCGCCAGCAGCCTCCTAGCGGGGGGACTCGAGACCCAGTACTTC.